A selection of T cell receptor beta chains follows, all from one sample in a study of cytomegalovirus exposure and HLA in healthy donors. Data came from immunoSEQ multiplex PCR; TCRdb stores just in-frame clones and leaves some out. This sample has 90,000 to 110,000 clones, with about 80% found just once. Sequencing input: PBMCs. These receptors all stem from a woman aged 45 to 65 in good health and CMV-seropositive. Each CDR3 is given with its conserved first and last residue. Each record gives: clone size, V gene, J gene, CDR3 protein. Size is stated for part of the rows, as once, few or many counts, or as a class when the clone is expanded.

size: -; V: TRBV4-3; J: TRBJ2-3; CDR3: CASSQGDRTGDTQYF
size: -; V: TRBV11-2; J: TRBJ1-6; CDR3: CASSLGPRGQGARSPLHF
size: -; V: TRBV4-3; J: TRBJ2-7; CDR3: CASSQLGTGGLEQYF
size: -; V: TRBV5-4; J: TRBJ1-1; CDR3: CASSRQGEIPEAFF
size: -; V: TRBV25-1; J: TRBJ2-1; CDR3: CASSVLAGGSYNEQFF
size: -; V: TRBV7-3; J: TRBJ2-1; CDR3: CASSLRGDRYNEQFF
size: once; V: TRBV7-8; J: TRBJ1-3; CDR3: CASSLGQASGNTIYF
size: -; V: TRBV6-5; J: TRBJ2-7; CDR3: CASRGTGRGEQYF
size: -; V: TRBV10-3; J: TRBJ1-3; CDR3: CAISGTEGSGNTIYF
size: -; V: TRBV5-4; J: TRBJ1-6; CDR3: CASSPGQGNSPLHF
size: few; V: TRBV15; J: TRBJ1-1; CDR3: CATSRDWAEAFF
size: -; V: TRBV19; J: TRBJ1-3; CDR3: CASSILDSNSGNTIYF
size: -; V: TRBV23-1; J: TRBJ2-3; CDR3: CASSHPSGTGIDTQYF
size: -; V: TRBV7-3; J: TRBJ2-2; CDR3: CASSSGLAGTGELFF
size: -; V: TRBV6-5; J: TRBJ2-3; CDR3: CASSYSVTSSTDTQYF
size: -; V: TRBV28; J: TRBJ1-2; CDR3: CASTSPWGGQGLYGYTF
size: once; V: TRBV5-1; J: TRBJ2-1; CDR3: CASSFQRQGDFNEQFF
size: -; V: TRBV5-4; J: TRBJ1-2; CDR3: CASSLVQNYGYTF
size: -; V: TRBV2; J: TRBJ2-3; CDR3: CASRPGQGSDTQYF
size: -; V: TRBV7-9; J: TRBJ1-4; CDR3: CASSLGVGATNEKLFF
size: -; V: TRBV10-3; J: TRBJ2-2; CDR3: CAIQTGQGHPELFF
size: -; V: TRBV5-6; J: TRBJ2-5; CDR3: CASSLAGADESEQYF
size: -; V: TRBV7-2; J: TRBJ2-7; CDR3: CASSPNPDRGGGYEQYF
size: -; V: TRBV6-5; J: TRBJ1-2; CDR3: CASSSTSYGYTF
size: -; V: TRBV15; J: TRBJ1-4; CDR3: CATSGGNRAPNEKLFF
size: -; V: TRBV2; J: TRBJ2-7; CDR3: CASSGVRSTYEQYF
size: -; V: TRBV14; J: TRBJ1-4; CDR3: CASSQDGDRVGEKLFF
size: few; V: TRBV4-1; J: TRBJ2-5; CDR3: CASSPFPTSGGETQYF
size: -; V: TRBV2; J: TRBJ1-3; CDR3: CASSFLQVTGNTIYF
size: -; V: TRBV9; J: TRBJ2-1; CDR3: CASSLADNEQFF
size: once; V: TRBV5-4; J: TRBJ2-5; CDR3: CASKEGGVRETQYF